A single sample gave rise to the 26 T cell receptor beta chains below, sequenced in a study of OX40 agonist ivuxolimab in advanced cancers. The library was made by the immunoSEQ multiplex PCR assay. Drawn from immuneACCESS, this table holds only the in-frame rearrangements with V and J called that TCRdb kept. Clones are partly lost; checked studies trace under half to an unresolved V gene and leave the rest unexplained. The sample table records about 74,000 clones; about 81% of these occur just once. The top ten clonotypes cover around 6.6% of the sample. Here the sequenced sample was CD4+ or CD8+ T cells sorted from blood, taken in a trial of the OX40 agonist ivuxolimab. The receptors come from an adult with an advanced solid tumor such as melanoma, head and neck, liver or kidney cancer.

This chain uses TRBV29-1 with TRBJ2-3; 12 bases fit TRBD1. The CDR3 loop spans 16 amino acids. The V and J ends lost 2 bases and 4 bases, in that order; junction bases with no gene match: 7. Germline V gene lookup returns CDR1 SQVTM and CDR2 ANQGSEA. CDR3 sequence: CSVEYGTGGVADTQYF. The DNA for the CDR3 is TGCAGCGTTGAATACGGGACAGGGGGCGTCGCAGATACGCAGTATTTT.

The chain combines TRBV4-3 with TRBJ2-4, with 9 bases that match TRBD1. From germline, CDR1 is LGHNA and CDR2 YSLEER. The CDR3 consists of 19 residues. J lost 0 bases, V lost 0 bases, and 9 bases had no gene match. Here the CDR3 reads CASSQESADRGLAKNIQYF. The CDR3 DNA follows: TGCGCCAGCAGCCAAGAGTCGGCGGACAGGGGACTAGCCAAAAACATTCAGTACTTC.

The genes are TRBV9 and TRBJ1-2; D perhaps matches TRBD1 (6 bases). Trimming shortened V by 0 bases and J by 8 bases, and 17 bases separated the two germline ends. Germline V gene lookup returns CDR1 SGDLS and CDR2 YYNGEE. This CDR3 is built from 15 residues. CDR3 loop: CASSVVGWGAEGYTF. Here the CDR3 DNA reads TGTGCCAGCAGCGTAGTAGGTTGGGGGGCAGAGGGCTACACCTTC.

The V call is TRBV2, the J call TRBJ1-5; 9 positions agree with TRBD1. CDR1 and CDR2 from the germline V gene are SNHLY and FYNNEI. The V gene end was trimmed by 4 bases and the J gene end by 7 bases; junction bases not matched to a gene: 2. CDR3 length: 13 residues. As DNA, the CDR3 is TGTGCCAGCAGTGGGGACAGGGTCCAGCCCCAGCATTTT. This sequence encodes CASSGDRVQPQHF.

The gene calls are TRBV29-1 and TRBJ1-2; D is unresolved. CDR3 size: 16 residues. The V gene lost 4 bases and the J gene lost 0 bases, with 18 bases spanning the gap. The germline V gene encodes CDR1 SQVTM and CDR2 ANQGSEA. The CDR3 bases are TGCAGCGTTGGGGCCTTGGCGCAGCCAACTAACTATGGCTACACCTTC. Its translation: CSVGALAQPTNYGYTF.

This chain links TRBV10-3 with TRBJ2-4; 7 positions agree with TRBD1. There are 16 residues in the CDR3. The germline V gene has CDR1 ENHRY and CDR2 SYGVKD. The trim removed 3 bases at V and 4 bases at J, leaving 9 bases unmatched. For the CDR3, the DNA is TGTGCCATCAGTGAATGGGACAGTTTTTCAAAAAACATTCAGTACTTC. Its protein is CAISEWDSFSKNIQYF.

This chain connects TRBV20-1 to TRBJ1-2, with D maybe TRBD1 (5 bases). The CDR3 consists of 11 residues. Trimming left V 6 bases short and J 4 bases short, with 9 bases between. CDR1 is DFQATT and CDR2 is SNEGSKA in the germline V gene (reference sequence). The DNA for the CDR3 is TGCAGTGCCCCCCAGGGCTATGGCTACACCTTC. Its translation: CSAPQGYGYTF.

The CDR3 DNA reads as TGTGCCAGCAGCTTAGCTTCGGTCAGGGCGGCTAATGAAAAACTGTTTTTT. This codes for CASSLASVRAANEKLFF. The V gene is TRBV7-2, the J gene TRBJ1-4; D might be TRBD1 (5 bases). V lost 0 bases and J 3 bases, leaving 14 bases between the germline ends. The germline V gene has CDR1 SGHTA and CDR2 FQGNSA. The CDR3 covers 17 residues.

J is TRBJ1-6 and V is TRBV5-1; D might be TRBD1 (5 bases). This CDR3 region has 12 residues. Between the trimmed V and J ends, which lost 0 bases and 11 bases, there was a span of 6 bases. Per the germline V gene, CDR1 is SGHRS and CDR2 is YFSETQ. As DNA, the CDR3 is TGCGCCAGCAGCTTGGGGGGGGCACCCCTCCACTTT. This encodes CASSLGGAPLHF.

The chain is built from TRBV28 and TRBJ2-5, with 10 bases fitting TRBD1. Germline loops: CDR1 MDHEN, CDR2 SYDVKM. With V trimmed by 6 bases and J by 3 bases, 10 bases remained unmatched. The CDR3 is 16 residues long. CDR3 in amino acids: CASRERTGGVEETQYF. CDR3 DNA sequence: TGTGCCAGCAGGGAGAGGACAGGGGGTGTGGAAGAGACCCAGTACTTC. Based on the CDR3 plus reference TRBV28 and TRBJ2-5, the full variable domain is DVKVTQSSRYLVKRTGEKVFLECVQDMDHENMFWYRQDPGLGLRLIYFSYDVKMKEKGDIPEGYSVSREKKERFSLILESASTNQTSMYLCASRERTGGVEETQYFGPGTRLLVL.

The chain uses TRBV7-6 and TRBJ1-2, with 8 bases identical to TRBD1. Germline V gene sequence: CDR1 SGHVS, CDR2 FNYEAQ. Germline trimming cut 2 bases from V and 7 bases from J; bases unmatched to any gene: 9. This CDR3 is built from 15 residues. CDR3 sequence reads: CASSLSRTGQGGYTF. The CDR3 nucleotides read TGTGCCAGCAGCTTATCCCGGACAGGGCAGGGTGGCTACACCTTC.

This chain links TRBV5-4 with TRBJ2-7, with 10 bases lining up with TRBD1. The V segment lost 4 bases and the J segment 3 bases; nucleotides outside the gene matches: 10. This CDR3 contains 16 residues. Looked up from germline, CDR1 is SGHNT and CDR2 is YYREEE (reference sequence). For the CDR3, the DNA is TGTGCCAGCAGCCGGGACAGGGGTGGGCCTAACTACGAGCAGTACTTC. Encoded protein: CASSRDRGGPNYEQYF. The whole variable domain, filled in from reference TRBV5-4 and TRBJ2-7, reads ETGVTQSPTHLIKTRGQQVTLRCSSQSGHNTVSWYQQALGQGPQFIFQYYREEENGRGNFPPRFSGLQFPNYSSELNVNALELDDSALYLCASSRDRGGPNYEQYFGPGTRLTVT.

The V gene is TRBV30, the J gene TRBJ2-1; TRBD1 agrees at 10 bases. The CDR3 loop spans 14 amino acids. From germline, CDR1 is GTSNPN and CDR2 SVGIG (reference sequence). V gave up 3 bases and J gave up 6 bases; unmatched junction bases: 5. CDR3 nucleotide sequence: TGTGCCTGGAGCCGGGACAGGGGTCTCAATGAGCAGTTCTTC. It translates to CAWSRDRGLNEQFF.

V usage is TRBV14 and J usage is TRBJ2-5; no reliable D call. There are 12 residues in the CDR3. V dropped 1 base and J dropped 1 base, with 1 base sitting between them. Per the germline V gene, CDR1 is SGHDN and CDR2 is FVKESK. The CDR3 DNA follows: TGTGCCAGCAGCCAAGTCCAAGAGACCCAGTACTTC. Protein product: CASSQVQETQYF.

The chain couples TRBV7-6 to TRBJ2-7; D is undetermined. Germline values: CDR1 SGHVS, CDR2 FNYEAQ. V was shortened by 0 bases and J by 1 base, with 4 bases between the two germline ends. The CDR3 sequence is 13 residues long. The CDR3: CASSLARSYEQYF. As DNA, the CDR3 is TGTGCCAGCAGCTTAGCACGGTCCTACGAGCAGTACTTC.

This chain uses TRBV9 with TRBJ2-5, with 7 positions matching TRBD2. The junction had 7 bases not matched to a gene; V was cut back by 0 bases and J by 2 bases. Germline values: CDR1 SGDLS, CDR2 YYNGEE. This CDR3 contains 16 residues. CDR3 bases: TGTGCCAGCAGCGTAGCGACTAGCAGGTTTCAAGAGACCCAGTACTTC. Its translation is CASSVATSRFQETQYF.

V usage is TRBV10-3 and J usage is TRBJ2-3, with 7 bases that match TRBD1. The CDR3 extends over 13 amino acids. Germline trimming cut 7 bases from V and 0 bases from J; bases unmatched to any gene: 1. Germline lookup yields CDR1 ENHRY and CDR2 SYGVKD. The CDR3 bases are TGTGCCATCATGGGACAGAGCACAGATACGCAGTATTTT. It yields the protein CAIMGQSTDTQYF.

This chain connects TRBV27 to TRBJ1-2, with D unclear. Germline assignment: CDR1 MNHEY and CDR2 SMNVEV (reference sequence). V lost 6 bases, J lost 3 bases, and 11 bases lay in between. This CDR3 spans 13 amino acids. This chain's CDR3 is CASSHFRDYGYTF. In DNA form, the CDR3 reads TGTGCCAGCAGCCATTTCCGGGACTATGGCTACACCTTC.

This rearrangement joins TRBV11-2 to TRBJ1-2; TRBD1 aligns across 10 bases. Per germline, CDR1 SGHAT and CDR2 FQNNGV. V trimming: 2 bases; J trimming: 4 bases; junction bases outside the gene matches: 7. This CDR3 region has 16 residues. The CDR3 DNA follows: TGTGCCAGCAGCTTATATGGACAGGGGGATCCCTATGGCTACACCTTC. Protein product: CASSLYGQGDPYGYTF. The variable domain in full, with the rest retrieved from reference TRBV11-2 and TRBJ1-2, is EAGVAQSPRYKIIEKRQSVAFWCNPISGHATLYWYQQILGQGPKLLIQFQNNGVVDDSQLPKDRFSAERLKGVDSTLKIQPAKLEDSAVYLCASSLYGQGDPYGYTFGSGTRLTVV.

The V and J genes are TRBV5-1 and TRBJ1-3; 7 positions match TRBD1. Looked up from germline, CDR1 is SGHRS and CDR2 is YFSETQ. The ends lost 4 bases at V and 7 bases at J; junction bases unmatched: 5. The CDR3 covers 13 residues. In DNA, the CDR3 is TGCGCCAGCAGCCCCGGACAGGCGAACACCATATATTTT. Amino acids: CASSPGQANTIYF.

Regarding this clone: Additional DNA sequences in this sample encode the identical CDR3. DNA of the CDR3: TGCGCCAGCAGCTTGGGTAACGAGCAGTACTTC. It encodes CASSLGNEQYF. The chain is built from TRBV5-1 and TRBJ2-7; D not resolved. The CDR3 loop spans 11 amino acids. In germline, CDR1 is SGHRS, CDR2 YFSETQ. The V end lost 0 bases, the J end lost 5 bases, and 3 bases lay between the germline ends.

V is TRBV16 and J is TRBJ1-2, with TRBD1 identical over 9 bases. The ends lost 1 base at V and 4 bases at J; junction bases unmatched: 19. This CDR3 comprises 20 residues. The germline V gene encodes CDR1 KGHSY and CDR2 FQNENV. CDR3 DNA: TGTGCCAGCAGCCAATTAGGGACAGGGACTCTTGATGCAGCAGGCTATGGCTACACCTTC. It specifies CASSQLGTGTLDAAGYGYTF.

Only one count was recorded for this clone. The chain joins TRBV5-1 to TRBJ2-6; D might be TRBD1 (6 bases). Trimming cost V 4 bases and J 0 bases, with 8 bases left between them. Germline CDR1 is SGHRS and CDR2 is YFSETQ. This CDR3 comprises 15 residues. The CDR3: CASSPDSSGANVLTF. The CDR3 DNA is TGCGCCAGCAGCCCGGACAGCTCTGGGGCCAACGTCCTGACTTTC. The full variable domain, in which reference TRBV5-1 and TRBJ2-6 provide the parts outside the CDR3, is KAGVTQTPRYLIKTRGQQVTLSCSPISGHRSVSWYQQTPGQGLQFLFEYFSETQRNKGNFPGRFSGRQFSNSRSEMNVSTLELGDSALYLCASSPDSSGANVLTFGAGSRLTVL.

The V and J genes are TRBV6-5 and TRBJ1-2, with 12 bases lining up with TRBD1. In germline, CDR1 is MNHEY, CDR2 SVGAGI. V lost 6 bases, J lost 5 bases, and 7 bases stayed unmatched. The CDR3 spans 15 residues. DNA for the CDR3: TGTGCCAGCAGGGGACAGGGGGCGCGGGGGTATGGCTACACCTTC. This translates into CASRGQGARGYGYTF.

The rearrangement joins TRBV11-3 to TRBJ1-3; D is possibly TRBD1 (5 bases). The CDR3 runs 14 residues. CDR1 is SGHNT, CDR2 YENEEA, per germline. Trimming shortened V by 5 bases and J by 4 bases, and 12 bases separated the two germline ends. The CDR3 sequence: CASSPGGSGNTIYF. The CDR3 DNA reads TGTGCCAGCAGCCCCGGGGGAAGCGGAAACACCATATATTTT.

The rearrangement links TRBV7-9 to TRBJ2-7; no reliable D call. From germline, CDR1 is SEHNR and CDR2 FQNEAQ (reference sequence). V was cut by 5 bases and J by 3 bases, with 11 bases left in between. The CDR3 consists of 13 residues. CDR3 residues: CASSPPGNYEQYF. The CDR3 DNA is TGTGCCAGCAGCCCGCCCGGAAACTACGAGCAGTACTTC.